This is a list of T cell receptor beta chains from one sample in a study of CD4 T cells in relation to SARS-CoV-2 and coronaviruses. Their recognized antigens are unknown. Assay: immunoSEQ multiplex PCR; the TCRdb copy retains only in-frame clones and omits some. The data hold around 12,000 clones, with more than 75% observed a single time. The sequenced sample was CD4+ T cells from PBMCs, cultured in vitro. All receptors come from a human donor in good health. The CDR3 runs from the conserved cysteine through the conserved F or W. The D gene is left open where the match is weak. Only some rows state a clone size, as once, few, many or a class for expanded clones.

TRBD2 | few | TRBJ2-2 | TRBV4-3 | CASSRGTSGGAGGELFF | TGCGCCAGCAGCCGCGGGACTAGCGGGGGGGCGGGCGGGGAGCTGTTTTTT
TRBD1 | NA | TRBJ1-1 | TRBV7-2 | CASSQAGTVNTEAFF | TGTGCCAGCAGCCAAGCCGGGACAGTGAACACTGAAGCTTTCTTT
TRBD1 | NA | TRBJ1-2 | TRBV14 | CASSQLGQGPRGYTF | TGTGCCAGCAGCCAACTGGGACAGGGGCCGCGAGGCTACACCTTC
TRBD2 | NA | TRBJ2-2 | TRBV19 | CASSGSGRIGELFF | TGTGCCAGTAGTGGGAGCGGGAGAATCGGGGAGCTGTTTTTT
NA | NA | TRBJ1-2 | TRBV18 | CASSPSAGQLRGYGYTF | TGTGCCAGCTCACCATCAGCGGGACAACTTCGGGGCTATGGCTACACCTTC
NA | NA | TRBJ2-5 | TRBV7-2 | CASSPSSIQETQYF | TGTGCCAGCAGCCCCTCGTCCATCCAAGAGACCCAGTACTTC
TRBD2 | NA | TRBJ2-1 | TRBV7-2 | CASSWTSGRHEQFF | TGTGCCAGCAGCTGGACTAGCGGGAGACATGAGCAGTTCTTC
TRBD2 | NA | TRBJ2-7 | TRBV25-1 | CASGGGYEQYF | TGTGCCAGCGGGGGGGGTTACGAGCAGTACTTC
NA | NA | TRBJ1-1 | TRBV7-2 | CASTPRSGLMNTEAFF | TGTGCCAGCACCCCCAGGTCTGGACTCATGAACACTGAAGCTTTCTTT
NA | few | TRBJ2-1 | TRBV18 | CASSPPSSEQFF | TGTGCCAGCTCACCACCTTCCAGCGAGCAGTTCTTC
NA | NA | TRBJ1-4 | TRBV28 | CASTRLGTNEKLFF | TGTGCCAGCACCCGTCTTGGAACTAATGAAAAACTGTTTTTT
TRBD2 | NA | TRBJ2-7 | TRBV5-4 | CASSQSGRRGEQYF | TGTGCCAGCAGCCAAAGCGGGAGACGGGGCGAGCAGTACTTC
TRBD2 | NA | TRBJ2-1 | TRBV18 | CASSPSGGANEQFF | TGTGCCAGCTCACCTTCCGGGGGGGCAAATGAGCAGTTCTTC
NA | NA | TRBJ2-3 | TRBV7-2 | CASSLGGFTDTQYF | TGTGCCAGCTCCTTAGGGGGATTCACAGATACGCAGTATTTT
NA | NA | TRBJ2-2 | TRBV5-1 | CASSLAGRELFF | TGCGCCAGCAGCTTGGCGGGACGGGAGCTGTTTTTT
NA | NA | TRBJ2-7 | TRBV11-2 | CASSPGSMVPYEQYF | TGTGCCAGCAGCCCAGGGAGCATGGTTCCCTACGAGCAGTACTTC
TRBD1 | NA | TRBJ2-7 | TRBV6-5 | CASIPPGQGGYEQYF | TGTGCCAGCATCCCCCCGGGACAGGGGGGTTACGAGCAGTACTTC
NA | NA | TRBJ1-2 | TRBV3-1/TRBV3-2 | CASSQDGRQGRAYTF | TGTGCCAGCAGCCAAGATGGAAGGCAGGGAAGGGCCTACACCTTC